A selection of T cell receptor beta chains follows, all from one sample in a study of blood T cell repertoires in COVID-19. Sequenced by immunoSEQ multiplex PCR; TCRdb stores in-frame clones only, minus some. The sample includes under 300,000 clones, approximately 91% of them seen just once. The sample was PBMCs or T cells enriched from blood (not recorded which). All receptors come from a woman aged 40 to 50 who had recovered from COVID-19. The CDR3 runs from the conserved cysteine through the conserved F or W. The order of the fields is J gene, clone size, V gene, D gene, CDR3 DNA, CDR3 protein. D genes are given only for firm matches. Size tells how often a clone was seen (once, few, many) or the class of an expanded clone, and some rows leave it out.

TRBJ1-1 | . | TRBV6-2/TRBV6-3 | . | TGTGCCAGCAGTTACTTGAACCCCGAGGGGGAGGCTTTCTTT | CASSYLNPEGEAFF
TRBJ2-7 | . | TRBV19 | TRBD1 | TGTGCCAGTAGTCAAGGACAGGACTACGAGCAGTACTTC | CASSQGQDYEQYF
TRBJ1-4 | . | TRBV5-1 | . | TGCGCCAGCAGCTCTGGGCCCGCAACTAATGAAAAACTGTTTTTT | CASSSGPATNEKLFF
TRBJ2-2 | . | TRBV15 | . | TGTGCCACAACCTTGACAGGGACTGGGAGTAACACCGGGGAGCTGTTTTTT | CATTLTGTGSNTGELFF
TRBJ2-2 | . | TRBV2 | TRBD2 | TGTGCCAGCAGGCGACTAGCGGGAGGGCCCGGGGAGCTGTTTTTT | CASRRLAGGPGELFF
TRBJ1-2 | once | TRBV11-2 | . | TGTGCCAGCAGCTTAGGGTCAGGGGTTCAGAATGGCTACACCTTC | CASSLGSGVQNGYTF
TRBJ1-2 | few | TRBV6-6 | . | TGTGCCAGCAGTTACCCGAGGGAGGGCTACACCTTC | CASSYPREGYTF
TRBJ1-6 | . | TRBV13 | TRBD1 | TGTGCCAGCAGTCCGACAGGGTCCTCCTATAATTCACCCCTCCACTTT | CASSPTGSSYNSPLHF
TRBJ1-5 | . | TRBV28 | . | TGTGCCAGCGTAGATTATAGCAATCAGCCCCAGCATTTT | CASVDYSNQPQHF
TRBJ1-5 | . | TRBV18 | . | TGTGCCAGCTCACCAGGCGGAAATCAGCCCCAGCATTTT | CASSPGGNQPQHF
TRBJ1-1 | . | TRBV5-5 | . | TGTGCCAGCAGCTTGGCAGGGCCGAACACTGAAGCTTTCTTT | CASSLAGPNTEAFF
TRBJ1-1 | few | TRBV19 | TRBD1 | TGTGCCAGTAGTTTAGGGACAGAATACGAAGCTTTCTTT | CASSLGTEYEAFF
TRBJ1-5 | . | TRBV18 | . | TGTGCCAGCTCACCAAGGGAGGACCAGCCCCAGCATTTT | CASSPREDQPQHF
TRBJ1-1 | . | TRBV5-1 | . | TGCGCCAGCAGCTTAACGGACAGCTCTCCTGAAGCTTTCTTT | CASSLTDSSPEAFF
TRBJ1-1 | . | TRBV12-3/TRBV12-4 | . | TGTGCCAGCGGAGCAGGGAGGATTGCTGAAGCTTTCTTT | CASGAGRIAEAFF
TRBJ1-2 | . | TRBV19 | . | TGTGCCAGCGGAAGGGGCCCCGATGGCTACACCTTC | CASGRGPDGYTF
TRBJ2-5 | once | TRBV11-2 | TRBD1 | TGTGCCAGCAGCTTCAACAGGGGGAAAGAGACCCAGTACTTC | CASSFNRGKETQYF
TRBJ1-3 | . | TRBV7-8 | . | TGTGCCAGCTTGAGCACCATCTCTGGAAACACCATATATTTT | CASLSTISGNTIYF
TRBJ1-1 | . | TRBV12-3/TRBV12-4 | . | TGTGCCAGCAGTTTAGCCAGGAACACTGAAGCTTTCTTT | CASSLARNTEAFF
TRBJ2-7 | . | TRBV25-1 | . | TGTGCCAGCAGTGCGTCAACAGGTGCCCCCTACGAGCAGTACTTC | CASSASTGAPYEQYF
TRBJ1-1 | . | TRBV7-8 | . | TGTGCCAGCAGCTTAAGGGGGATAAACACTGAAGCTTTCTTT | CASSLRGINTEAFF
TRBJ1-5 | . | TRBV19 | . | TGTGCCAGTAGTATTCAGGGGAGAGGGCAGCCCCAGCATTTT | CASSIQGRGQPQHF
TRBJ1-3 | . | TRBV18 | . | TGTGCCAGCTCACCCGCGGCGGCCGGAAACACCATATATTTT | CASSPAAAGNTIYF
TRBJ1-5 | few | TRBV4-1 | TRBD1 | TGCGCCAGCAGCCAAGATCTCCGGACAGGGGGATTGGTGAGCAATCAGCCCCAGCATTTT | CASSQDLRTGGLVSNQPQHF
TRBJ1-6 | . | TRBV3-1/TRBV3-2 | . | TGTGCCAGCAGCCAAGCTGGAGGGGCACAAAATTCACCCCTCCACTTT | CASSQAGGAQNSPLHF
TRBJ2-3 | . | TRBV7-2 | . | TGTGCCAGCAGCTTAGCCGGGGGGCAAGATACGCAGTATTTT | CASSLAGGQDTQYF
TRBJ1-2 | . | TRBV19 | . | TGTGCCAGTAGTGCCCGAGGAGCTAACTATGGCTACACCTTC | CASSARGANYGYTF
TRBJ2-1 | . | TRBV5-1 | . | TGCGCCAGCAGCTCACTCCTGGCGGGTTTCGACTACAATGAGCAGTTCTTC | CASSSLLAGFDYNEQFF
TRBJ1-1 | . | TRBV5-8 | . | TGTGCCAGCAGCTTAGGCCGACAGAGTAACACTGAAGCTTTCTTT | CASSLGRQSNTEAFF
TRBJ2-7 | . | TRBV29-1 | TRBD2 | TGCAGCGTCGCGGGACTAGCGACCTACGAGCAGTACTTC | CSVAGLATYEQYF
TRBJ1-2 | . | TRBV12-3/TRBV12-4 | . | TGTGCCAGCAGTTTAGACAGGAACTATGGCTACACCTTC | CASSLDRNYGYTF
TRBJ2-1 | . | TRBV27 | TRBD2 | TGTGCCACCCTAGCTAGCGGGGAATACAATGAGCAGTTCTTC | CATLASGEYNEQFF
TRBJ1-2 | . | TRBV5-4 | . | TGTGCCAGCAGTCGAGACTGGACAGGCTACACCTTC | CASSRDWTGYTF
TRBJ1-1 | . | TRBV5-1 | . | TGCGCCAGCAGCCCACTCGGGGTCTCGGGCACTGAAGCTTTCTTT | CASSPLGVSGTEAFF
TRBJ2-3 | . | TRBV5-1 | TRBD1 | TGCGCCAGCAGGGGACAGGCTAGCACAGATACGCAGTATTTT | CASRGQASTDTQYF
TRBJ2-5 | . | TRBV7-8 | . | TGTGCCAGCAGCTTAGCGAGGGAGACCCAGTACTTC | CASSLARETQYF
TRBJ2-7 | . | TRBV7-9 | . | TGTGCCAGCAGCTTATTGGGGTCGAGGGACGAGCAGTACTTC | CASSLLGSRDEQYF
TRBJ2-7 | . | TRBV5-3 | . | TGTGCCAGAAGCGAGGCAGGGTCCGAGCAGTACTTC | CARSEAGSEQYF
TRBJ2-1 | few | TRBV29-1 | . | TGCAGCGTTCGGGGGAATGAGCAGTTCTTC | CSVRGNEQFF
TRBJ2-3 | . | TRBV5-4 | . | TGTGCCAGCAGCTTGCAGGGGACGGTAGATACGCAGTATTTT | CASSLQGTVDTQYF
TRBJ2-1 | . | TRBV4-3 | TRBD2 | TGCGCCAGCAGCCCAGCCTCAGCGGGAGAATCGTACAATGAGCAGTTCTTC | CASSPASAGESYNEQFF
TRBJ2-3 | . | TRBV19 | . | TGTGCCAGTAGTATGCGCCTGCTGGGGGGTTTAAACACAGATACGCAGTATTTT | CASSMRLLGGLNTDTQYF
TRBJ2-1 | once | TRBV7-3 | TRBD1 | TGTGCCAACACATCAATGACAGGGGTCAATGAGCAGTTCTTC | CANTSMTGVNEQFF
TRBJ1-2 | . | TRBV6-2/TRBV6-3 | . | TGTGCCAGCAGTCGCTCACGACAGGATGACTATGGCTACACCTTC | CASSRSRQDDYGYTF
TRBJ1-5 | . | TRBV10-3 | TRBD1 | TGTGCCAACCACAGGGGGCCAGGTCAGCCCCAGCATTTT | CANHRGPGQPQHF
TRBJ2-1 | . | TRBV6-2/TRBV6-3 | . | TGTGCCAGCAGTTACGACTACGGGAGCAGCAATGAGCAGTTCTTC | CASSYDYGSSNEQFF
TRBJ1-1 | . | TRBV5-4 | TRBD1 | TGTGCCAGCAGCACGCAACAGGGGGGCACTGAAGCTTTCTTT | CASSTQQGGTEAFF
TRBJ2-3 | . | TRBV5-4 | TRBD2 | TGTGCCAGCAGCTTAGGACTAGCGGGAGGAGATACGCAGTATTTT | CASSLGLAGGDTQYF
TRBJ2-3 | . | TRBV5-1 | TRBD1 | TGCGCCAGCAGCTTGCGGCCGGGACAGGGGGGCGCAGATACGCAGTATTTT | CASSLRPGQGGADTQYF
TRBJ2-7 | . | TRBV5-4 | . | TGTGCCAGCAGCTTGCGGCGTGCAGGAATCTACGAGCAGTACTTC | CASSLRRAGIYEQYF